This T cell receptor beta chain appears in the sequencing data of a study of technical replicates of blood from a handful of donors (TCRdb year 2017). With respect to this clone: This clone's antigen is unknown. Nothing much larger sits one base from this clone, and base qualities are not available.

The junction carries 6 bases between V and J, which are trimmed by 3 bases and 9 bases respectively. Reading the germline V gene (reference sequence) gives CDR1 DFQATT and CDR2 SNEGSKA. From cysteine to phenylalanine, the CDR3 is 10 amino acids long. Of the read, only the CDR3 DNA is kept; its 30 bases are in frame from base 1. Library generation was performed with the immunoSEQ multiplex PCR assay. In its TCRdb copy, this immuneACCESS table keeps in-frame sequences only and misses some clones. Where compared with another copy, unresolved V genes explain less than half of these, and the others have no known cause. The sample table holds approximately 81,000 clones, of which 96% were seen once. 0.3% to 0.45% of the sample comes from the top ten.

The rearranged chain carries TRBV20-1 and TRBJ2-1; too little of a D gene remains to name it. This TCR came from a human donor in good health. What was sequenced was T cells isolated from PBMCs. For the CDR3, the sequence is CSARSGEQFF. In nucleotides, the sequence is TGCAGTGCTAGGTCCGGTGAGCAGTTCTTC.